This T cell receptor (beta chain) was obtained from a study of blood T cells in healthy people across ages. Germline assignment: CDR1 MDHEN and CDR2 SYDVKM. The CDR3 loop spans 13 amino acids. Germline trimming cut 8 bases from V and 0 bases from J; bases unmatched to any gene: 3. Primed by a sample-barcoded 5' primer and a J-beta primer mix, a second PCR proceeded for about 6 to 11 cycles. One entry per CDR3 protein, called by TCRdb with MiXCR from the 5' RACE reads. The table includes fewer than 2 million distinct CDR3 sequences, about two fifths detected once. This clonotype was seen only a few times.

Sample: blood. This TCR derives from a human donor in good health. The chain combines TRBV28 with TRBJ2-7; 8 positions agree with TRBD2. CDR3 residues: CASYTSGSYEQYF. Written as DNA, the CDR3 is TGTGCCAGCTATACTAGCGGCTCCTACGAGCAGTACTTC.